This T cell receptor beta chain was captured by sequencing in a study of blood T cell repertoires in COVID-19. Study-level information: COVID-19 samples from acute and convalescent phases originated in the United States, Italy and Spain. PBMCs, B-cell-depleted T cells, or T cells were the source of the cDNA or gDNA that made up the material.

Authors' data handling: Amplification from reference gene primers served as the basis for estimated nucleated cell counts. Profiled with immunoSEQ multiplex PCR; TCRdb holds only in-frame clones, not every one. V, J and clone size were drawn from that table, and D and trimming were deduced from the DNA. In the table there are approximately 130,000 clones, approximately 90% of which are singletons. V lost 3 bases and J lost 5, with 17 bases in between. The CDR3 has 15 amino acids. The germline V gene encodes CDR1 SGDLS and CDR2 YYNGEE. J is TRBJ1-1 and V is TRBV9; D unclear. The sample comprised peripheral blood. The receptor comes from a woman between 50 and 59 years old with acute or convalescent COVID-19. The CDR3: CASSGLGSGLTEAFF. CDR3 nucleotides: TGTGCCAGCAGCGGGCTCGGATCTGGGCTAACTGAAGCTTTCTTT.